These T cell receptor beta chains were read from a single sample in a study of shared clonotypes between healthy human individuals. TCRdb's table, derived via immunoSEQ multiplex PCR, lists solely in-frame clones and lacks some. The data hold 700,000 or so clones, with about two thirds observed a single time. The sequenced sample consisted of memory CD4+ T cells sorted from blood. The receptors stem from a woman in her 30s in good health. Both conserved end residues are part of each CDR3. The order of the fields is D gene, V gene, clone size, J gene, CDR3 protein, CDR3 DNA. The D gene is left open where the match is weak. For some rows the clone size is stated as once, few or many, or as a class when expanded; others skip it.

D: NA; V: TRBV27; size: NA; J: TRBJ2-3; CDR3: CASSYQTVSDTQYF; DNA: TGTGCCAGCAGTTACCAGACAGTTTCAGATACGCAGTATTTT
D: NA; V: TRBV7-2; size: NA; J: TRBJ2-1; CDR3: CASSKLALVNNEQFF; DNA: TGTGCCAGCAGCAAGCTAGCGTTAGTAAACAATGAGCAGTTCTTC
D: TRBD2; V: TRBV6-5; size: NA; J: TRBJ2-7; CDR3: CASQRDGGTYEQYF; DNA: TGTGCCTCCCAGCGGGACGGAGGTACCTACGAGCAGTACTTC
D: TRBD1; V: TRBV9; size: few; J: TRBJ1-1; CDR3: CASSPQGSPEAFF; DNA: TGTGCCAGCAGCCCACAGGGGTCCCCTGAAGCTTTCTTT
D: NA; V: TRBV5-1; size: NA; J: TRBJ2-1; CDR3: CASSLSSGAYNEQFF; DNA: TGCGCCAGCAGCTTGTCCAGCGGAGCGTACAATGAGCAGTTCTTC
D: TRBD2; V: TRBV7-3; size: NA; J: TRBJ2-5; CDR3: CASSQTSGRLETQYF; DNA: TGTGCCAGCAGCCAGACTAGCGGGAGATTAGAGACCCAGTACTTC
D: TRBD2; V: TRBV7-2; size: NA; J: TRBJ2-1; CDR3: CASSPHLSGRAYEQFF; DNA: TGTGCCAGCAGCCCGCATCTAAGCGGGAGGGCCTATGAGCAGTTCTTC
D: NA; V: TRBV7-9; size: NA; J: TRBJ2-7; CDR3: CASSFVWSPTNEQYF; DNA: TGTGCCAGCAGCTTCGTATGGTCCCCTACGAACGAGCAGTACTTC
D: TRBD1; V: TRBV18; size: NA; J: TRBJ1-2; CDR3: CASSQQLGQGKDGYTF; DNA: TGTGCCAGCTCACAACAGCTGGGACAGGGAAAAGATGGCTACACCTTC
D: TRBD1; V: TRBV15; size: NA; J: TRBJ2-5; CDR3: CATTKTGEYF; DNA: TGTGCCACCACAAAGACAGGGGAGTACTTC